In this sample, the clone carrying this T cell receptor beta chain turned up once. What it binds is not known. Time point given: late sampling 161 to 241 days after vaccination in three convalescent patients. Regarding treatment: approximately 11-day PBMC culture with coronavirus spike peptide pools or control peptides (ViraFEST assay). The V end was cut by 5 bases, the J end by 3 bases, with 7 bases between. Germline CDR1 reads MDHEN; CDR2 reads SYDVKM. The CDR3 is made up of 12 amino acids. These data are taken from a study of vaccination and CD4 T cells after COVID-19. Cultured CD4+ T-cell DNA underwent Oncomine TCR Beta short-read sequencing. TCRdb re-derived calls from the PCR reads in MiXCR, one entry per CDR3 protein. The table records around 23,000 distinct CDR3 sequences, roughly two fifths of them present only once.

The V call is TRBV28, the J call TRBJ1-1, with D unresolved. Sequenced here: CD4+ T cells from blood, cultured in vitro, sampled about 7 months after SARS-CoV-2 vaccination. This TCR came from a human donor who had recovered from COVID-19. For the CDR3, the DNA is TGTGCCAGCAGTGCGGGATACACTGAAGCTTTCTTT. It yields the protein CASSAGYTEAFF.